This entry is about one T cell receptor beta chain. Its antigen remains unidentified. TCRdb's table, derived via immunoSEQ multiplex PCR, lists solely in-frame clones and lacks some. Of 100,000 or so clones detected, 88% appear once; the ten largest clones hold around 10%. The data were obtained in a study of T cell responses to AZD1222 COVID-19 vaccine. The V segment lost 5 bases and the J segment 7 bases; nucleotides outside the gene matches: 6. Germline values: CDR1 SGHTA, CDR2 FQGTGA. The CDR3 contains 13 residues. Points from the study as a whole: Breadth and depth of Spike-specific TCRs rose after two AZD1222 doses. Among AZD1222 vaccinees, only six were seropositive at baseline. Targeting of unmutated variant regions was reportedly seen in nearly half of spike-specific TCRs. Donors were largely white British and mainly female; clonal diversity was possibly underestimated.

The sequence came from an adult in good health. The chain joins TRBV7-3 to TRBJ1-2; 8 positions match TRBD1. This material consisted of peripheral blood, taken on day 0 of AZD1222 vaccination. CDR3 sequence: CASSPQGEGGYTF. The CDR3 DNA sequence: TGTGCCAGCAGCCCACAGGGGGAAGGTGGCTACACCTTC.